This TCR beta chain was obtained from a study of shared clonotypes between healthy human individuals. The V and J ends lost 7 bases and 6 bases respectively, with 2 bases between them. This CDR3 contains 9 residues. The germline V gene encodes CDR1 MNHEY and CDR2 SVGAGI. Study observations and caveats: Clonotypes not shared had lower generation probabilities than those common to all four donors. Memory subsets generally showed smaller estimated richness than naive subsets did.

Assay used: immunoSEQ multiplex PCR; TCRdb lists only in-frame clones, some missing. This table has roughly 1,500,000 clones, just under 99% appearing once. To note about this clone: What it binds is not known.

The source of this sequence is a man younger than 45 in good health. The sequencing sample was made of naive CD4+ T cells sorted from blood. Subset noted: CD45RA+ positively selected. J is TRBJ2-3 and V is TRBV6-5, with no clear D. CDR3: CASMDTQYF. The DNA for the CDR3 is TGTGCCAGCATGGATACGCAGTATTTT.